These 27 T cell receptor beta chains came from one sample sequenced in a study of cytomegalovirus exposure and HLA in healthy donors. Primers: 60 Vbeta forward and 13 Jbeta reverse. Using immunoSEQ multiplex PCR, the repertoire was profiled, and TCRdb retains in-frame clones only, with some absent. This table has 150,000 to 200,000 clones, approximately 86% appearing once. The source material was PBMCs. These receptor sequences come from a woman aged 18 to 35 in good health and CMV-seronegative.

This clone was observed a single time. CDR3 bases: TGTGCCAGCAGCTTAGCTGAGACAGCTAACTATGGCTACACCTTC. The encoded protein is CASSLAETANYGYTF. The chain is built from TRBV7-9 and TRBJ1-2; D perhaps matches TRBD1 (5 bases). The V end was cut by 0 bases, the J end by 0 bases, with 8 bases between. CDR1 and CDR2 (germline): SEHNR, FQNEAQ (reference sequence). This CDR3 contains 15 residues.

The J gene is TRBJ1-5, the V gene TRBV30; possible D gene TRBD1, 5 bases. This CDR3 is built from 14 residues. Trimming took off 2 bases at V and 4 bases at J, with 12 bases between the two ends. Germline-derived CDR1 and CDR2 are GTSNPN and SVGIG (reference sequence). The CDR3 protein is CAWSTGVSNQPQHF. The CDR3 bases are TGTGCCTGGAGTACGGGGGTTTCGAATCAGCCCCAGCATTTT.

This clone has only a few counts. The J gene is TRBJ2-1, the V gene TRBV5-1; tentative D call: TRBD1 (6 bases). The CDR3 covers 14 residues. Germline CDR1 reads SGHRS; CDR2 reads YFSETQ. Trimming removed 9 bases from V and 7 bases from J, with 20 bases in between. This CDR3 reads CATRRAGERNEQFF. CDR3 DNA sequence: TGCGCCACCCGACGGGCAGGGGAAAGGAATGAGCAGTTCTTC.

The chain carries TRBV19 and TRBJ1-5; 8 positions match TRBD1. The CDR3 runs 15 residues. Trimming removed 6 bases from V and 5 bases from J; junction bases left unmatched: 9. Germline V gives CDR1 LNHDA, CDR2 SQIVND (reference sequence). The chain's CDR3 is CASRKYRGNHQPQHF. CDR3 sequence (DNA): TGTGCCAGTAGAAAATACAGGGGGAATCATCAGCCCCAGCATTTT.

The rearrangement joins TRBV4-1 to TRBJ1-1, with unresolved D. Germline V CDR1 and CDR2: MGHRA, YSYEKL. The CDR3 extends over 13 amino acids. Trimming left V 0 bases short and J 4 bases short, with 6 bases between. In DNA form, the CDR3 reads TGCGCCAGCAGCCAAGATGCGGTCACTGAAGCTTTCTTT. This codes for CASSQDAVTEAFF.

V usage is TRBV6-6 and J usage is TRBJ1-2; unclear D gene. The CDR3 consists of 14 residues. CDR1 MNHNY and CDR2 SVGAGI come from the germline V gene (reference sequence). Between the trimmed V and J ends, which lost 2 bases and 2 bases, there was a span of 9 bases. As DNA, the CDR3 is TGTGCCAGCAGTTACGCGGCGCAGAACTATGGCTACACCTTC. It encodes CASSYAAQNYGYTF.

The sample holds one count of this clone. This chain joins TRBV27 and TRBJ1-1; D ambiguous. The length of the CDR3 is 15 residues. V lost 8 bases and J 1 base, leaving 17 bases between the germline ends. Per germline, CDR1 MNHEY and CDR2 SMNVEV (reference sequence). Here the CDR3 DNA reads TGTGCCAGCTCGAGGGCAGGTGAGGGGAACACTGAAGCTTTCTTT. As protein: CASSRAGEGNTEAFF.

The rearrangement uses TRBV6-6 and TRBJ1-2; tentative D call: TRBD1 (6 bases). This CDR3 region has 12 residues. Germline V gives CDR1 MNHNY, CDR2 SVGAGI (reference sequence). Trimming cost V 6 bases and J 8 bases, with 13 bases left between them. The CDR3 loop is CASRSQGNGYTF. DNA for the CDR3: TGTGCCAGCAGGTCTCAGGGGAACGGCTACACCTTC.

The rearrangement uses TRBV25-1 and TRBJ2-1, with TRBD2 identical over 7 bases. The CDR3 has 14 amino acids. V lost 2 bases, J lost 8 bases, and 6 bases stayed unmatched. Germline V gene data show CDR1 as MGHDK and CDR2 as SYGVNS. The chain's CDR3 is CASSEGGRPHEQFF. Written as DNA, the CDR3 is TGTGCCAGCAGTGAAGGCGGGAGACCCCATGAGCAGTTCTTC.

This clone was seen only a few times. CDR3 nucleotides: TGTGCCAGCAGTCGGGACAGGGAAAATGAAAAACTGTTTTTT. Residues: CASSRDRENEKLFF. This rearrangement joins TRBV2 to TRBJ1-4, with TRBD1 matching over 9 bases. The CDR3 sequence is 14 residues long. The germline V gene encodes CDR1 SNHLY and CDR2 FYNNEI. Trimming took 5 bases from V and 5 from J; bases not matched to a gene: 3. Full variable domain (missing parts from reference TRBV2 and TRBJ1-4): EPEVTQTPSHQVTQMGQEVILRCVPISNHLYFYWYRQILGQKVEFLVSFYNNEISEKSEIFDDQFSVERPDGSNFTLKIRSTKLEDSAMYFCASSRDRENEKLFFGSGTQLSVL.

The V and J genes are TRBV21-1 and TRBJ2-5; TRBD2, the table's D call, lacks a check against the DNA. TRBV21-1 counts as a pseudogene. The CDR3 is made up of 15 amino acids. The CDR3 region is CASTSMGGIEETQYF. Here the CDR3 DNA reads TGTGCCAGCACATCAATGGGGGGGATTGAAGAGACCCAGTACTTC.

The genes are TRBV27 and TRBJ2-7, with TRBD1 matching 10 bases. V was clipped by 3 bases and J by 2 bases; unmatched bases: 4. The CDR3 is made up of 15 amino acids. Per the germline V gene, CDR1 is MNHEY and CDR2 is SMNVEV (reference sequence). CDR3 sequence reads: CASSLAGQGAYEQYF. Written as DNA, the CDR3 is TGTGCCAGCAGTTTGGCCGGACAGGGGGCCTACGAGCAGTACTTC.

V and J are TRBV11-2 and TRBJ1-1; D unclear. The CDR3 runs to 13 residues. Germline assignment: CDR1 SGHAT and CDR2 FQNNGV. V gave up 3 bases and J gave up 5 bases, with 10 bases separating them. The CDR3 bases are TGTGCCAGCAGCTTCGACTCGGGAACTGAAGCTTTCTTT. Its translation is CASSFDSGTEAFF.

The chain is built from TRBV5-1 and TRBJ1-1; unclear D gene. Trimming pared 6 bases from V and 0 bases from J, leaving 15 bases between. CDR3 length: 15 amino acids. CDR1 SGHRS and CDR2 YFSETQ come from the germline V gene. The CDR3: CASNRSPGMNTEAFF. CDR3 DNA sequence: TGCGCCAGCAACAGATCCCCGGGAATGAACACTGAAGCTTTCTTT.

The chain uses TRBV9 and TRBJ1-3; 10 bases agree with TRBD1. Germline CDR1 and CDR2: SGDLS and YYNGEE. This CDR3 region has 16 residues. Trimming at V came to 4 bases and at J to 2 bases, leaving 6 bases not matched to a gene. The CDR3: CASSPRTGGAGNTIYF. CDR3 DNA sequence: TGTGCCAGCAGCCCGCGGACAGGGGGAGCTGGAAACACCATATATTTT.

The V gene is TRBV6-5, the J gene TRBJ1-2; TRBD1 agrees at 8 bases. The germline CDR1 and CDR2 sequences are MNHEY and SVGAGI. V lost 6 bases, J lost 8 bases, and 11 bases stayed unmatched. There are 14 residues in the CDR3. The CDR3 loop is CASSPLDRAGGYTF. In nucleotides, the CDR3 is TGTGCCAGCAGCCCTCTGGACAGGGCGGGGGGCTACACCTTC.

The gene calls are TRBV6-5 and TRBJ1-3; TRBD1 aligns across 7 bases. The CDR3 has 14 residues. The germline V gene encodes CDR1 MNHEY and CDR2 SVGAGI. J lost 2 bases, V lost 6 bases, and 4 bases had no gene match. CDR3 coding DNA: TGTGCCAGCAGCCTCACAGGGGCTGGAAACACCATATATTTT. It yields the protein CASSLTGAGNTIYF.

The gene calls are TRBV5-1 and TRBJ2-7, with D perhaps TRBD1 (6 bases). Looked up from germline, CDR1 is SGHRS and CDR2 is YFSETQ. V dropped 4 bases and J dropped 2 bases, with 13 bases sitting between them. The CDR3 covers 14 residues. The CDR3 protein is CASSPGAGAYEQYF. CDR3 sequence (DNA): TGCGCCAGCAGCCCGGGCGCAGGGGCCTACGAGCAGTACTTC.

CDR3: CAWRASPGLAVYNEQFF. The CDR3 coding sequence is TGTGCCTGGAGGGCCTCACCGGGACTAGCGGTATACAATGAGCAGTTCTTC. V is TRBV30 and J is TRBJ2-1; 11 bases fit TRBD2. V was pared by 3 bases and J by 4 bases, with 11 bases of the junction left unmatched. The CDR3 runs 17 residues. The germline gives CDR1 GTSNPN, CDR2 SVGIG (reference sequence). Combining the CDR3 with reference TRBV30 and TRBJ2-1 gives the whole variable domain SQTIHQWPATLVQPVGSPLSLECTVEGTSNPNLYWYRQAAGRGLQLLFYSVGIGQISSEVPQNLSASRPQDRQFILSSKKLLLSDSGFYLCAWRASPGLAVYNEQFFGPGTRLTVL.

The table lists this clone with a few counts. The chain joins TRBV5-5 to TRBJ2-7; 10 bases line up with TRBD1. V was pared by 4 bases and J by 5 bases, with 6 bases of the junction left unmatched. Per germline, CDR1 SGHKS and CDR2 YYEKEE (reference sequence). There are 14 residues in the CDR3. CDR3 protein: CASSDRDRGHEQYF. The CDR3 bases are TGTGCCAGCAGCGACCGGGACAGGGGTCACGAGCAGTACTTC.

The chain has TRBV11-3 and TRBJ2-3; possible D gene TRBD1, 5 bases. CDR3 length: 16 amino acids. V was pared by 3 bases and J by 4 bases, with 17 bases between. Germline CDR1 reads SGHNT; CDR2 reads YENEEA. This CDR3 reads CASSLENRFESDTQYF. CDR3 DNA sequence: TGTGCCAGCAGCTTGGAGAACAGGTTCGAGTCAGATACGCAGTATTTT.

The V call is TRBV5-5, the J call TRBJ2-7; 8 bases match TRBD2. Germline V gives CDR1 SGHKS, CDR2 YYEKEE (reference sequence). V was clipped by 0 bases and J by 2 bases; unmatched bases: 10. This CDR3 is built from 17 residues. CDR3 in DNA: TGTGCCAGCAGCTTGGCCATGGGCGGGGGGCAGACCTACGAGCAGTACTTC. Amino acids: CASSLAMGGGQTYEQYF.

This chain joins TRBV4-3 and TRBJ1-5; no firm D call. The CDR3 is 15 amino acids. V dropped 1 base and J dropped 4 bases, with 11 bases sitting between them. From germline, CDR1 is LGHNA and CDR2 YSLEER. The CDR3, as DNA: TGCGCCAGCAGCCAAGTTTCCGGGTGGAATCAGCCCCAGCATTTT. It specifies CASSQVSGWNQPQHF.

CDR3 sequence reads: CASSSTQGWNTGELFF. The CDR3 nucleotides are TGTGCCAGCAGCTCTACGCAGGGGTGGAACACCGGGGAGCTGTTTTTT. The chain carries TRBV11-2 and TRBJ2-2, with D possibly TRBD1 on 6 matching bases. Germline CDR1 reads SGHAT; CDR2 reads FQNNGV. With 4 bases removed from V and 1 base from J, the gap between germline ends came to 13 bases. There are 16 residues in the CDR3.

The chain carries TRBV20-1 and TRBJ1-1, with 9 bases aligning to TRBD1. The germline V gene encodes CDR1 DFQATT and CDR2 SNEGSKA (reference sequence). The CDR3 extends over 11 amino acids. DNA for the CDR3: TGCAGAGCGACAGGGGGCACTGAAGCTTTCTTT. As protein: CRATGGTEAFF.

This CDR3 reads CASTEARGQGGYEQYF. In DNA, the CDR3 is TGTGCCAGCACCGAAGCCCGAGGACAGGGCGGCTACGAGCAGTACTTC. V is TRBV6-6 and J is TRBJ2-7; TRBD1 matches 8 bases. The CDR3 runs 16 residues. CDR1 and CDR2 from the germline V gene are MNHNY and SVGAGI (reference sequence). V shed 7 bases and J 3 bases; nucleotides not matched to a gene: 14.

The CDR3 protein is CASSFDRGREKLFF. The CDR3 region has the DNA TGTGCCAGCAGTTTCGACAGGGGGCGTGAAAAACTGTTTTTT. The chain employs TRBV6-1 and TRBJ1-4, with 10 bases fitting TRBD1. The length of the CDR3 is 14 residues. Trimming removed 5 bases from V and 7 bases from J; junction bases left unmatched: 4. In germline, CDR1 is MNHNS, CDR2 SASEGT.